This passage covers 9 T cell receptor beta chains from one sample sequenced in a study of HIV-infected children after antiretroviral therapy interruption. The TCR library was built from RNA with a 3' RACE protocol and unique molecular identifiers. MiXCR was run by TCRdb on the 3' RACE reads, yielding one entry per CDR3 protein. The sample has roughly 15,000 distinct CDR3 sequences, around 3.5% seen once; the top ten hold approximately 31%. Treatment given: PENTA 11 planned treatment interruption arm or continuous ART arm. The specimen comprised CD45RO+ CD8+ T cells from PBMCs, pooled from several time points, sampled from a donor given antiretroviral therapy, either interrupted or continuous. Subset indicated: memory CD8+ CD45RO+ CD45RA- T cells. Every receptor here comes from a pool of human donors with HIV.

This clonotype was picked up many times. The chain combines TRBV20-1 with TRBJ2-7; no firm D call. The CDR3 has 15 amino acids. V was cut by 4 bases and J by 0 bases, with 16 bases left in between. Germline-derived CDR1 and CDR2 are DFQATT and SNEGSKA (reference sequence). The CDR3 DNA sequence: TGCAGTGCTACCACCTCGAAGGGAATCTCCTACGAGCAGTACTTC. This sequence encodes CSATTSKGISYEQYF.

This clonotype was counted at least ten times. The chain has TRBV27 and TRBJ2-2; D unclear. This CDR3 region has 15 residues. The germline gives CDR1 MNHEY, CDR2 SMNVEV (reference sequence). With 3 bases removed from V and 1 base from J, the gap between germline ends came to 9 bases. Here the CDR3 DNA reads TGTGCCAGCAGTTTCGGACGGGTGAACACCGGGGAGCTGTTTTTT. It encodes CASSFGRVNTGELFF.

The sample holds many counts of this clonotype. The rearrangement uses TRBV12-3 or TRBV12-4 and TRBJ1-1; tentatively, D is TRBD1 (5 bases). Trimming cost V 6 bases and J 4 bases, with 12 bases left between them. The CDR3 runs to 13 residues. CDR3 bases: TGTGCCAGCAGCCCAGGGAGGGGCACTGAAGCTTTCTTT. It encodes CASSPGRGTEAFF.

This clonotype was picked up a small number of times. Given a much more abundant clone one base away, this may be a read error. V gene TRBV10-3 combines with J gene TRBJ2-7, with D perhaps given as TRBD1 or TRBD2 (7 bases each). CDR1 ENHRY and CDR2 SYGVKD come from the germline V gene. The CDR3 has 13 residues. Trimming removed 5 bases at V and 5 bases at J, with 13 bases between. The CDR3 DNA reads TGTGCCATCAGTCCAGGGGGGGCCAACGAGCAGTACTTC. Translating gives CAISPGGANEQYF.

Only a few counts were recorded for this clonotype. The rearrangement uses TRBV12-5 and TRBJ2-1; no definite D call. Deletions cut 7 bases from V and 5 bases from J, with 6 bases between. Per germline, CDR1 LGHNT and CDR2 FRNRAP. The CDR3 has 11 amino acids. The CDR3 DNA reads as TGTGCTAGTGCCCTGCACAATGAGCAGTTCTTC. It translates to CASALHNEQFF. The entire variable domain, with the rest obtained from reference TRBV12-5 and TRBJ2-1, is as follows: DARVTQTPRHKVTEMGQEVTMRCQPILGHNTVFWYRQTMMQGLELLAYFRNRAPLDDSGMPKDRFSAEMPDATLATLKIQPSEPRDSAVYFCASALHNEQFFGPGTRLTVL.

This clonotype occurred many times. The rearrangement uses TRBV5-1 and TRBJ2-7, with unresolved D. The CDR3 loop spans 11 amino acids. Germline assignment: CDR1 SGHRS and CDR2 YFSETQ. V was clipped by 5 bases and J by 3 bases, with 6 bases between them. In DNA, the CDR3 is TGCGCCAGCAGGGGAAGCTACGAGCAGTACTTC. It encodes CASRGSYEQYF.

This clonotype came up many times. This chain uses TRBV3-1 with TRBJ2-7; weak D call: TRBD2 (6 bases). The length of the CDR3 is 14 residues. CDR1 is LGHDT, CDR2 YNNKEL, per germline (reference sequence). With 0 bases removed from V and 4 bases from J, the gap between germline ends came to 10 bases. CDR3: CASSQDVGGYEQYF. DNA for the CDR3: TGTGCCAGCAGCCAAGACGTCGGGGGATACGAGCAGTACTTC.

This clonotype was seen repeatedly, ten times or more. The chain uses TRBV4-2 and TRBJ1-6; D is uncertain. Germline V CDR1 and CDR2: LGHNA, YNFKEQ. With 8 bases removed from V and 8 bases from J, the gap between germline ends came to 13 bases. CDR3 length: 13 residues. CDR3 nucleotides: TGTGCCAGCGCGGAAAAACGGGATTCACCCCTCCACTTT. It codes for CASAEKRDSPLHF.

This clonotype has ten or more counts. The chain links TRBV7-9 to TRBJ1-2; D gene unclear. The CDR3 spans 13 residues. Germline V gene data show CDR1 as SEHNR and CDR2 as FQNEAQ (reference sequence). V lost 4 bases to trimming and J lost 2 bases, with 8 bases between them. The CDR3 DNA sequence: TGTGCCAGCAGCTCGGGATTGAACTATGGCTACACCTTC. This codes for CASSSGLNYGYTF.